Following are 11 T cell receptor beta chains from one sample sequenced in a study of cytomegalovirus exposure and HLA in healthy donors. PCR involved 60 Vbeta and 13 Jbeta primers. The data were produced by immunoSEQ multiplex PCR, yet TCRdb's version contains in-frame clones alone and is incomplete. The sample has 250,000 or so clones, 92% seen once. Specimen: PBMCs. The receptors derive from a girl aged 2-10 years in good health and CMV-seronegative.

This clone was counted once. This chain joins TRBV10-3 and TRBJ2-2, with 7 bases identical to TRBD1. J lost 3 bases, V lost 4 bases, and 8 bases had no gene match. The germline V gene has CDR1 ENHRY and CDR2 SYGVKD. The CDR3 covers 16 residues. The CDR3 region is CAISGSRDRDTGELFF. The DNA for the CDR3 is TGTGCCATCAGTGGGAGCCGGGACAGAGACACCGGGGAGCTGTTTTTT.

This clone is a singleton in its sample. The chain couples TRBV5-1 to TRBJ1-1; 8 bases are a match to TRBD1. Germline CDR1 reads SGHRS; CDR2 reads YFSETQ. The CDR3 is 16 amino acids. After removal of 2 bases from V and 4 bases from J, the junction contained 10 bases not matched to a gene. The CDR3, as DNA: TGCGCCAGCAGCTTTGTGTCAGGGGGCTCGGGCACTGAAGCTTTCTTT. Translation gives CASSFVSGGSGTEAFF.

This clone was observed a few times. This chain joins TRBV2 and TRBJ2-7; the D gene is possibly TRBD2 (6 bases). Trimming took off 7 bases at V and 5 bases at J, with 18 bases between the two ends. CDR1 SNHLY and CDR2 FYNNEI come from the germline V gene. This CDR3 region has 14 residues. CDR3 region: CASIDRDWGHEQYF. As DNA, the CDR3 is TGTGCCAGCATAGACCGGGACTGGGGTCACGAGCAGTACTTC.

The gene calls are TRBV6-4 and TRBJ2-7; 16 positions match TRBD2. V shed 2 bases and J 6 bases; nucleotides not matched to a gene: 7. Germline CDR1 is MRHNA and CDR2 is SNTAGT. The CDR3 runs to 17 residues. Here the CDR3 reads CASSDTGTSGRGLEQYF. The CDR3 nucleotides are TGTGCCAGCAGTGACACCGGGACTAGCGGGAGGGGCCTCGAGCAGTACTTC.

Written as DNA, the CDR3 is TGTGCCAGCAGTGGAAGGACAGGGAACACTGAAGCTTTCTTT. Protein product: CASSGRTGNTEAFF. J is TRBJ1-1 and V is TRBV27, with 7 bases fitting TRBD1. The germline gives CDR1 MNHEY, CDR2 SMNVEV (reference sequence). V gave up 5 bases and J gave up 1 base; unmatched junction bases: 4. The CDR3 loop spans 14 amino acids.

The rearrangement joins TRBV7-6 to TRBJ2-7; 11 bases are shared with TRBD2. The CDR3 is 15 residues long. The J segment lost 2 bases and the V segment lost 1 base, leaving 1 base of the junction unmatched. CDR1 and CDR2 from the germline V gene are SGHVS and FNYEAQ. The CDR3 bases are TGTGCCAGCAGCTTAGTAGCGGGAGGGACCTACGAGCAGTACTTC. Residues: CASSLVAGGTYEQYF.

Comments on this clone: Its ends do not fully match the called genes, so a read error is possible. The genes are TRBV7-9 and TRBJ1-1, with D tentatively TRBD1 (6 bases). The germline gives CDR1 SEHNR, CDR2 FQNEAQ (reference sequence). The CDR3 loop spans 13 amino acids. CDR3 loop: CSSSLGQFAEAFF. CDR3 coding DNA: TGTTCCAGCAGCCTTGGACAGTTCGCTGAAGCTTTCTTT. Supplemented by reference TRBV7-9 and TRBJ1-1, the full variable domain reads DTGVSQNPRHKITKRGQNVTFRCDPISEHNRLYWYRQTLGQGPEFLTYFQNEAQLEKSRLLSDRFSAERPKGSFSTLEIQRTEQGDSAMYLCSSSLGQFAEAFFGQGTRLTVV.

The chain recombines TRBV4-1 with TRBJ2-2; possibly TRBD1 for D (6 bases). The CDR3 consists of 14 residues. Trimming took 7 bases from V and 3 from J, leaving 12 bases between them. The germline V gene encodes CDR1 MGHRA and CDR2 YSYEKL. The CDR3 reads CASNLNRDTGELFF. The CDR3 nucleotides are TGCGCCAGCAACCTGAACAGGGACACCGGGGAGCTGTTTTTT.

The V call is TRBV28, the J call TRBJ2-7, with 12 bases aligning to TRBD1. This CDR3 region has 18 residues. Germline V gives CDR1 MDHEN, CDR2 SYDVKM. V trimming: 0 bases; J trimming: 0 bases; junction bases outside the gene matches: 6. CDR3 protein: CASSLWGTGGILSYEQYF. The CDR3 nucleotides read TGTGCCAGCAGTTTATGGGGGACAGGGGGCATCCTCTCCTACGAGCAGTACTTC.

This clone has just a few counts. V gene TRBV6-6 combines with J gene TRBJ2-2, with D possibly TRBD1 on 5 matching bases. Looked up from germline, CDR1 is MNHNY and CDR2 is SVGAGI (reference sequence). V was pared by 5 bases and J by 0 bases, with 10 bases between. The CDR3 contains 15 residues. The DNA of the CDR3 is TGTGCCAGCAGTACAGGCGACGCGAACACCGGGGAGCTGTTTTTT. Its protein is CASSTGDANTGELFF.

CDR3 nucleotides: TGTGCCAGCTCACCCACGGCGGGGGCTACCGAAGGAGGCACAACCAATGAGCAGTTCTTC. It specifies CASSPTAGATEGGTTNEQFF. The gene calls are TRBV18 and TRBJ2-1, with a weak D call TRBD2 (7 bases). The V and J ends lost 3 bases and 6 bases respectively, with 30 bases between them. Germline assignment: CDR1 KGHSH and CDR2 LQKENI. The length of the CDR3 is 20 residues.